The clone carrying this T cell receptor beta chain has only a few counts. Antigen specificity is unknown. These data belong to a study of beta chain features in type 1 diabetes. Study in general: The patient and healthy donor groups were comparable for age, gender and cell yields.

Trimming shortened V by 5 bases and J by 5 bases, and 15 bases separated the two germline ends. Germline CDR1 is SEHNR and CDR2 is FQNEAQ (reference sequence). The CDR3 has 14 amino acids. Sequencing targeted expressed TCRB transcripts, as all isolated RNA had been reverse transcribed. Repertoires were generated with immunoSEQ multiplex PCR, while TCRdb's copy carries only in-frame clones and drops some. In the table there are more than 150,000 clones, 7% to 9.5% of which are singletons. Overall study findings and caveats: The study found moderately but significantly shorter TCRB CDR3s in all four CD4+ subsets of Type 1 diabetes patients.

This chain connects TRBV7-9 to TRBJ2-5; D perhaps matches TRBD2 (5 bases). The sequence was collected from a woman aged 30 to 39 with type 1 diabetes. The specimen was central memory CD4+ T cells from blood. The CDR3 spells CASSPPSLGETQYF. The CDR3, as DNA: TGTGCCAGCAGCCCCCCTAGCTTGGGTGAGACCCAGTACTTC.